Here is one TCR beta chain with its context. In the authors' methods: Amplification with reference gene primers provided the estimates of nucleated cell counts. Libraries were prepared by immunoSEQ multiplex PCR; TCRdb keeps only in-frame clonotypes and omits some of them. D and trimming were read from the DNA, whereas the V and J calls and clone size are those reported in that table. The table records some 14,000 clones, nearly 90% of them present only once. These data come from a study of blood T cell repertoires in COVID-19. Study as a whole: Collection of acute and convalescent COVID-19 samples took place in the United States, Italy and Spain.

V lost 4 bases and J 3 bases, leaving 15 bases between the germline ends. Germline-derived CDR1 and CDR2 are SQVTM and ANQGSEA. The CDR3 totals 14 residues. The TCR originated in a human donor in a cohort sampled during active COVID-19. Sequencing input: peripheral blood. V gene TRBV29-1 combines with J gene TRBJ1-2, with a weak D call TRBD1 (6 bases). In DNA form, the CDR3 reads TGCAGCGTTGTGGGGGGGACACCGGACTATGGCTACACCTTC. It specifies CSVVGGTPDYGYTF.